The clone carrying this T cell receptor beta chain was detected many times. V lost 4 bases, J lost 4 bases, and 14 bases lay in between. The CDR3 loop spans 14 amino acids. Germline CDR1 ENHRY, CDR2 SYGVKD. The source of the sample is a study of blood T cells in healthy people across ages. The second PCR ran roughly 6 to 11 cycles with a sample-barcoded 5' primer and J-beta primers. TCRdb redid the calling of the 5' RACE reads with MiXCR, one entry per CDR3 protein. Among around 1.7 million distinct CDR3 sequences listed, under 30% were seen once. This receptor was identified in a woman in her 30s in good health. The specimen sequenced was blood. This chain links TRBV10-3 with TRBJ2-7; the D gene could be TRBD1 or TRBD2 (6 bases each). CDR3 nucleotide sequence: TGTGCCATCAGTGGGTCGGGGGCGGGATACGAGCAGTACTTC. This sequence encodes CAISGSGAGYEQYF.